Listed here are 30 T cell receptor beta chains from one sample, sequenced in a study of T cells in Graves' hyperthyroidism and ophthalmopathy. What was amplified from RNA transcripts were TCR beta CDR3 regions. The HTBI set primed first-round TCR CDR3 RT-PCR. Each CDR3 protein gets one entry after TCRdb re-called the multiplex PCR reads with MiXCR. The table includes roughly 420,000 distinct CDR3 sequences, around 16% detected once. Sequenced sample: blood. The receptor set was obtained from a woman between 18 and 29 years old with Graves' hyperthyroidism.

This clonotype appeared many times. The chain recombines TRBV13 with TRBJ2-1, with D uncertain. This CDR3 comprises 11 residues. Per germline, CDR1 PRHDT and CDR2 FYEKMQ (reference sequence). The V gene lost 5 bases and the J gene lost 9 bases, with 8 bases spanning the gap. This CDR3 reads CASSRAGEQFF. CDR3 bases: TGTGCCAGCAGCAGGGCCGGTGAGCAGTTCTTC.

This clonotype was observed at least ten times. V gene TRBV28 combines with J gene TRBJ2-7, with D possibly matching TRBD2 (6 bases). Germline loops: CDR1 MDHEN, CDR2 SYDVKM. The CDR3 consists of 16 residues. The V end lost 5 bases, the J end lost 3 bases, and 20 bases lay between the germline ends. For the CDR3, the DNA is TGTGCCAGCAGTGTATCCCCCGCGGGAATGATCTACGAGCAGTACTTC. Translation: CASSVSPAGMIYEQYF.

DNA for the CDR3: TGTGCCAGTAGGAAATTACTGGGACAGGGAAACTATGGCTACACCTTC. As protein: CASRKLLGQGNYGYTF. The chain has TRBV19 and TRBJ1-2; TRBD1 matches 9 bases. The CDR3 has 16 amino acids. Germline values: CDR1 LNHDA, CDR2 SQIVND (reference sequence). Losses at the gene ends were 6 bases for V and 2 bases for J; bases not matched to a gene: 10.

The sample holds many counts of this clonotype. V and J are TRBV7-9 and TRBJ2-1; tentative D call: TRBD2 (5 bases). The ends were cut back, 4 bases at V and 6 bases at J, with 13 bases in the middle. The CDR3 extends over 14 amino acids. Germline assignment: CDR1 SEHNR and CDR2 FQNEAQ (reference sequence). CDR3 nucleotides: TGTGCCAGCAGCTCTCCGGGGTCCGTCAATGAGCAGTTCTTC. Translating it yields CASSSPGSVNEQFF.

In the case of this clonotype: It may be a read error: a sequence one base away is much more abundant. This rearrangement joins TRBV19 to TRBJ2-7; 11 bases fit TRBD2. Looked up from germline, CDR1 is LNHDA and CDR2 is SQIVND (reference sequence). Unmatched junction bases numbered 5, after V lost 4 bases and J lost 3 bases. The CDR3 contains 15 residues. The CDR3 DNA follows: TGTGCCAGTAGTAGGTCTAGCGGGGGGATCTACGAGCAGTACTTC. Translated, it gives CASSRSSGGIYEQYF.

This clonotype was detected ten times or more. The chain's CDR3 is CASSQGSASGRGTQETQYF. In DNA, the CDR3 is TGTGCCAGCAGCCAAGGTTCGGCTAGCGGGCGAGGGACCCAAGAGACCCAGTACTTC. V and J are TRBV4-2 and TRBJ2-5; 8 nucleotides agree with TRBD2. Losses at the gene ends were 1 base for V and 1 base for J; bases not matched to a gene: 14. Germline CDR1 and CDR2: LGHNA and YNFKEQ. This CDR3 spans 19 amino acids.

In this sample, this clonotype turned up many times. The CDR3 loop reads CASSVSGWETQYF. The CDR3 nucleotides are TGTGCCAGCAGCGTTTCCGGGTGGGAGACCCAGTACTTC. The V call is TRBV12-3 or TRBV12-4, the J call TRBJ2-5; D is undetermined. V was cut by 6 bases and J by 5 bases, with 13 bases left in between. The CDR3 loop spans 13 amino acids.

This clonotype was counted many times. The chain links TRBV7-9 to TRBJ1-2, with TRBD1 matching over 9 bases. J lost 7 bases, V lost 3 bases, and 6 bases had no gene match. Per germline, CDR1 SEHNR and CDR2 FQNEAQ (reference sequence). This CDR3 has 14 amino acids. CDR3 amino acids: CASSFQGQGCGYTF. CDR3 DNA sequence: TGTGCCAGCAGCTTTCAGGGACAGGGATGTGGCTACACCTTC. The full variable domain, in which reference TRBV7-9 and TRBJ1-2 provide the parts outside the CDR3, is DTGVSQNPRHKITKRGQNVTFRCDPISEHNRLYWYRQTLGQGPEFLTYFQNEAQLEKSRLLSDRFSAERPKGSFSTLEIQRTEQGDSAMYLCASSFQGQGCGYTFGSGTRLTVV.

This clonotype was picked up many times. The chain uses TRBV20-1 and TRBJ1-1; the match to TRBD1 covers 10 bases. The V and J ends lost 6 bases and 3 bases, in that order; junction bases with no gene match: 10. The CDR3 consists of 15 residues. Germline V lookup: CDR1 DFQATT, CDR2 SNEGSKA (reference sequence). CDR3 residues: CSAKWGGQGHTEAFF. The CDR3 DNA is TGCAGTGCGAAGTGGGGGGGACAGGGGCACACTGAAGCTTTCTTT.

In this sample, this clonotype turned up many times. J is TRBJ1-6 and V is TRBV7-2; 10 positions match TRBD1. Germline assignment: CDR1 SGHTA and CDR2 FQGNSA. The CDR3 covers 16 residues. Unmatched junction bases numbered 9, after V lost 5 bases and J lost 8 bases. In DNA form, the CDR3 reads TGTGCCAGCAGCCCCTATTGGACAGGGGGAGATTCACCCCTCCACTTT. Its translation: CASSPYWTGGDSPLHF. The entire variable domain, with the rest obtained from reference TRBV7-2 and TRBJ1-6, is as follows: GAGVSQSPSNKVTEKGKDVELRCDPISGHTALYWYRQSLGQGLEFLIYFQGNSAPDKSGLPSDRFSAERTGGSVSTLTIQRTQQEDSAVYLCASSPYWTGGDSPLHFGNGTRLTVT.

This clonotype was detected ten times or more. The V gene is TRBV6-1, the J gene TRBJ2-2, with unresolved D. Between the trimmed V and J ends, which lost 5 bases and 3 bases, there was a span of 4 bases. Germline V CDR1 and CDR2: MNHNS, SASEGT. This CDR3 has 12 amino acids. CDR3 coding DNA: TGTGCCAGCAGTCAGGACACCGGGGAGCTGTTTTTT. Translating it yields CASSQDTGELFF.

This clonotype was counted ten times or more. J is TRBJ2-3 and V is TRBV7-3; D might be TRBD2 (5 bases). Germline CDR1 SGHTA, CDR2 FQGTGA. V was trimmed by 5 bases and J by 3 bases, leaving 18 bases between them. The CDR3 has 16 amino acids. In DNA form, the CDR3 reads TGTGCCAGCAGCCACCGGACGGACGGGGTTACAGATACGCAGTATTTT. Translated, it gives CASSHRTDGVTDTQYF.

This clonotype was seen repeatedly, ten times or more. The V gene is TRBV20-1, the J gene TRBJ2-1; 7 bases map to TRBD2. The CDR3 length is 12 residues. Per germline, CDR1 DFQATT and CDR2 SNEGSKA (reference sequence). With V trimmed by 5 bases and J by 9 bases, 7 bases remained unmatched. CDR3 sequence: CSAGTGRGEQFF. The CDR3 DNA follows: TGCAGTGCTGGGACTGGGAGGGGTGAGCAGTTCTTC.

This clonotype was seen repeatedly, ten times or more. The chain is built from TRBV6-1 and TRBJ1-5; no clear D gene. The CDR3 sequence is 15 residues long. The germline V and J ends were trimmed by 0 bases and 2 bases, with 8 bases remaining between them. CDR1 and CDR2 from the germline V gene are MNHNS and SASEGT. In nucleotides, the CDR3 is TGTGCCAGCAGTGAAGCGCGGCAGGGCAATCAGCCCCAGCATTTT. It translates to CASSEARQGNQPQHF.

The CDR3 DNA is TGTGCCAGCAGTGCGGTGACTAGCGGCCTTTACGAGCAGTACTTC. This encodes CASSAVTSGLYEQYF. This rearrangement joins TRBV6-1 to TRBJ2-7; 9 bases fit TRBD2. V lost 4 bases to trimming and J lost 4 bases; unmatched junction nucleotides: 8. In germline, CDR1 is MNHNS, CDR2 SASEGT. CDR3 length: 15 residues.

This chain uses TRBV13 with TRBJ2-7, with D possibly being TRBD1 (5 bases). V gave up 2 bases and J gave up 6 bases, with 17 bases separating them. CDR3 length: 15 residues. CDR1 is PRHDT and CDR2 is FYEKMQ in the germline V gene (reference sequence). CDR3 loop: CASSLRGSLLGEQYF. The CDR3 DNA reads TGTGCCAGCAGCTTAAGGGGTTCGCTCCTGGGCGAGCAGTACTTC.

In this sample, this clonotype turned up a few times. J is TRBJ2-1 and V is TRBV19; 14 positions agree with TRBD2. Trimming removed 4 bases from V and 9 bases from J; junction bases left unmatched: 8. The CDR3 runs 16 residues. The germline gives CDR1 LNHDA, CDR2 SQIVND (reference sequence). The CDR3 here is CASSNRLAGGLSEQFF. The CDR3 DNA reads as TGTGCCAGTAGTAACCGACTAGCGGGGGGGCTTAGTGAGCAGTTCTTC.

This clonotype was counted many times. The rearrangement joins TRBV7-2 to TRBJ2-7; D unclear. The CDR3 is 13 amino acids. Germline CDR1 SGHTA, CDR2 FQGNSA. The V gene lost 7 bases and the J gene lost 2 bases, with 12 bases spanning the gap. CDR3 in amino acids: CASTPTGPYEQYF. Here the CDR3 DNA reads TGTGCCAGCACCCCAACGGGTCCCTACGAGCAGTACTTC. The complete variable domain, with remaining parts taken from reference TRBV7-2 and TRBJ2-7, reads GAGVSQSPSNKVTEKGKDVELRCDPISGHTALYWYRQSLGQGLEFLIYFQGNSAPDKSGLPSDRFSAERTGGSVSTLTIQRTQQEDSAVYLCASTPTGPYEQYFGPGTRLTVT.

At least ten counts were recorded for this clonotype. The chain has TRBV5-1 and TRBJ1-3, with D perhaps matching TRBD1 (5 bases). The CDR3 runs 17 residues. Trimming left V 4 bases short and J 0 bases short, with 17 bases between. Germline V gene data show CDR1 as SGHRS and CDR2 as YFSETQ. The CDR3 reads CASSDYEGLPSGNTIYF. CDR3 bases: TGCGCCAGCAGCGATTATGAGGGGTTACCCTCTGGAAACACCATATATTTT.

The sample holds many counts of this clonotype. The rearrangement joins TRBV5-1 to TRBJ2-6; TRBD1 matches at 9 bases. J lost 2 bases, V lost 6 bases, and 6 bases had no gene match. The CDR3 runs to 16 residues. Germline-derived CDR1 and CDR2 are SGHRS and YFSETQ. CDR3 sequence (DNA): TGCGCCAGCACCAGGACAGGGGCTGCTGGGGCCAACGTCCTGACTTTC. Translated, it gives CASTRTGAAGANVLTF.

This clonotype was seen repeatedly, ten times or more. CDR3 nucleotide sequence: TGTGCCAGCAGCCAAGTTTCAGCGGGAGGGCCAAGCAAAAACATTCAGTACTTC. Translated: CASSQVSAGGPSKNIQYF. This chain links TRBV3-1 with TRBJ2-4, with 10 bases aligning to TRBD2. CDR1 and CDR2 (germline): LGHDT, YNNKEL (reference sequence). The CDR3 totals 18 residues. Germline trimming cut 1 base from V and 3 bases from J; bases unmatched to any gene: 9.

This clonotype was observed a handful of times. The chain links TRBV4-1 to TRBJ2-7, with TRBD1 identical over 7 bases. The V and J ends lost 1 base and 3 bases, in that order; junction bases with no gene match: 9. Looked up from germline, CDR1 is MGHRA and CDR2 is YSYEKL. The CDR3 length is 16 residues. CDR3 residues: CASSQVVAGGHYEQYF. The CDR3 region has the DNA TGCGCCAGCAGCCAAGTCGTGGCAGGGGGACACTACGAGCAGTACTTC.

This clonotype was seen at least ten times. This chain uses TRBV27 with TRBJ2-7, with 11 nucleotides matching TRBD2. V lost 2 bases and J lost 7; bases outside the gene matches: 4. The length of the CDR3 is 14 residues. CDR1 is MNHEY, CDR2 SMNVEV, per germline (reference sequence). CDR3 in DNA: TGTGCCAGCAGTTTAACGGGACTAGCGGAAGAGCAGTACTTC. Translating it yields CASSLTGLAEEQYF.

In its sample, this clonotype was seen many times. J is TRBJ2-7 and V is TRBV7-6, with D possibly being TRBD2 (6 bases). Trimming stripped 1 base from V and 6 bases from J, with 13 bases between. This CDR3 comprises 14 residues. CDR1 and CDR2 from the germline V gene are SGHVS and FNYEAQ. In DNA, the CDR3 is TGTGCCAGCAGCTTAGGACTAGTTACCGTCGAGCAGTACTTC. Translated, it gives CASSLGLVTVEQYF.

The chain employs TRBV6-5 and TRBJ1-4; TRBD1 is a possible D gene (6 bases). CDR3 length: 20 amino acids. Deletions cut 0 bases from V and 0 bases from J, with 20 bases between. Germline V lookup: CDR1 MNHEY, CDR2 SVGAGI. The CDR3 DNA is TGTGCCAGCAGTTACTCGAGGGTGGGGGCAGAGACGACAACTAATGAAAAACTGTTTTTT. It yields the protein CASSYSRVGAETTTNEKLFF.

This clonotype was seen repeatedly, ten times or more. This chain joins TRBV18 and TRBJ2-7; TRBD1 aligns across 9 bases. The junction had 5 bases not matched to a gene; V was cut back by 2 bases and J by 3 bases. The CDR3 has 15 residues. CDR1 KGHSH and CDR2 LQKENI come from the germline V gene. This chain's CDR3 is CASSPRDRVGYEQYF. DNA of the CDR3: TGTGCCAGCTCACCAAGGGACAGGGTTGGCTACGAGCAGTACTTC.

This clonotype has ten or more counts. V and J are TRBV2 and TRBJ2-4; D gene uncertain. This CDR3 region has 13 residues. The ends were cut back, 7 bases at V and 2 bases at J, with 9 bases in the middle. Germline assignment: CDR1 SNHLY and CDR2 FYNNEI. CDR3 amino acids: CASKHGSKNIQYF. CDR3 in DNA: TGTGCCAGCAAACACGGATCCAAAAACATTCAGTACTTC.

This clonotype occurred many times. The chain recombines TRBV20-1 with TRBJ2-7; D possibly corresponds to TRBD1 (5 bases). Trimming stripped 3 bases from V and 5 bases from J, with 14 bases between. CDR3 length: 13 amino acids. CDR1 and CDR2 from the germline V gene are DFQATT and SNEGSKA (reference sequence). The DNA of the CDR3 is TGCAGTGCTAGCGGCCAGGGAAGTAACGAGCAGTACTTC. Protein sequence: CSASGQGSNEQYF.

This clonotype was counted at least ten times. The chain combines TRBV7-9 with TRBJ2-7, with D perhaps matching TRBD1 (6 bases). The V end lost 3 bases, the J end lost 4 bases, and 10 bases lay between the germline ends. This CDR3 is built from 13 residues. Germline-derived CDR1 and CDR2 are SEHNR and FQNEAQ (reference sequence). The CDR3 nucleotides read TGTGCCAGCAGCTTCCAGGGACAATACGAGCAGTACTTC. It translates to CASSFQGQYEQYF.

On this clonotype: It may be a read error: a sequence one base away is much more abundant. The V gene is TRBV7-9, the J gene TRBJ2-1, with 9 bases matching TRBD2. The germline gives CDR1 SEHNR, CDR2 FQNEAQ (reference sequence). This CDR3 contains 15 residues. The CDR3 DNA is TGTGCCAGCAGCTCCTCCGGGACTAGCCCCAATGAGCAGCTCTTC. Its translation is CASSSSGTSPNEQLF.